This T cell receptor (beta chain) emerged from a study of regulatory T cells in long-lasting Graves disease. As concerns this clonotype: A single base separates this from a much larger clone, so it may be a read error.

The germline V gene has CDR1 SGHNT and CDR2 YENEEA. CDR3 length: 17 amino acids. Building the TCR beta libraries relied on iRepertoire HTBI primers, and CDR3 regions underwent Arm-PCR. In TCRdb, the multiplex PCR reads were re-called with MiXCR into one record per CDR3 protein. The data contain over 200,000 distinct CDR3 sequences, 15% to 20% of them singletons. As for time point: newly diagnosed GD, antithyroid drugs for less than 3 months. Extracted RNA from PBMCs served as the source of the TCR library. The EDTA tubes were filled with 8 to 9.5 milliliters of drawn peripheral blood. These data were also filed under a second study, of T cells in Graves' hyperthyroidism and ophthalmopathy. That report adds: First-round RT-PCR with HTBI primers amplified the TCR CDR3 region. Most thyroid clonotypes expanded above 0.001 appeared in blood too.

V gene TRBV11-3 combines with J gene TRBJ2-6; D remains ambiguous. The TCR originated in a woman in her twenties or thirties with Graves disease. This material consisted of peripheral blood mononuclear cells (PBMCs), taken at new diagnosis, from a patient treated with antithyroid drugs. The CDR3 region is CANSSLGRSSGANVLTF. The CDR3 DNA follows: TGTGCCAACAGCTCCCTTGGGCGTAGCTCTGGGGCCAACGTCCTGACTTTC.